Presented here are 12 T cell receptor beta chains from one specimen sequenced in a study of T cells after yellow fever vaccination. MiXCR, applied by TCRdb to the 5' RACE reads, yields one record per CDR3 protein. The repertoire holds about 580,000 distinct CDR3 sequences, with about a sixth as singletons. The sequencing used PBMCs, collected about 5 days after the first yellow fever vaccination. The receptor source for this set is a man in his late teens or twenties who received the YFV17D yellow fever vaccine.

The genes are TRBV27 and TRBJ1-6; no clear D. Germline lookup yields CDR1 MNHEY and CDR2 SMNVEV (reference sequence). Trimming shortened V by 3 bases and J by 13 bases, and 13 bases separated the two germline ends. This CDR3 spans 13 amino acids. CDR3 loop: CASSFGIGWPLHF. In nucleotides, the CDR3 is TGTGCCAGCAGTTTTGGTATCGGGTGGCCCCTCCACTTT.

Only a few counts were recorded for this clonotype. V and J are TRBV10-3 and TRBJ2-2; TRBD2 agrees at 7 bases. This CDR3 spans 21 amino acids. J lost 3 bases, V lost 4 bases, and 23 bases had no gene match. Germline loops: CDR1 ENHRY, CDR2 SYGVKD. CDR3 in amino acids: CAISGIVQPSSAGDDTGELFF. The DNA for the CDR3 is TGTGCCATCAGTGGTATAGTACAGCCATCATCCGCGGGGGACGACACCGGGGAGCTGTTTTTT.

V and J are TRBV12-3 or TRBV12-4 and TRBJ1-2, with D maybe TRBD1 (6 bases). This CDR3 is 15 amino acids long. V lost 1 base and J lost 3, with 12 bases in between. In DNA, the CDR3 is TGTGCCAGCAGTTTAGGATCGGGGGCAGACTATGGCTACACCTTC. This gives the protein CASSLGSGADYGYTF.

This clonotype was counted between two and nine times. The chain joins TRBV7-2 to TRBJ1-2; D not resolved. Trimming took off 1 base at V and 7 bases at J, with 7 bases between the two ends. CDR1 is SGHTA and CDR2 is FQGNSA in the germline V gene. The CDR3 sequence is 12 residues long. CDR3 amino acids: CASSLVTFGYTF. In nucleotides, the CDR3 is TGTGCCAGCAGCTTAGTTACTTTTGGCTACACCTTC.

The V gene is TRBV9, the J gene TRBJ2-2; TRBD1 aligns across 9 bases. CDR1 and CDR2 from the germline V gene are SGDLS and YYNGEE. The junction had 0 bases not matched to a gene; V was cut back by 3 bases and J by 3 bases. The CDR3 contains 14 residues. The DNA for the CDR3 is TGTGCCAGCAGCGGGGACAGGGACACCGGGGAGCTGTTTTTT. It is translated as CASSGDRDTGELFF.

This clonotype occurred a few times. The chain is built from TRBV9 and TRBJ2-5; TRBD1 matches at 10 bases. This CDR3 has 15 amino acids. In germline, CDR1 is SGDLS, CDR2 YYNGEE. V lost 4 bases, J lost 6 bases, and 9 bases stayed unmatched. CDR3 sequence: CASSPSGTGVKTQYF. CDR3 sequence (DNA): TGTGCCAGCAGCCCCTCCGGGACAGGGGTAAAGACCCAGTACTTC.

The chain links TRBV5-1 to TRBJ1-6; D unclear. V lost 0 bases, J lost 7 bases, and 8 bases lay in between. This CDR3 contains 14 residues. The germline CDR1 and CDR2 sequences are SGHRS and YFSETQ. This CDR3 is CASSLARTNSPLHF. CDR3 in DNA: TGCGCCAGCAGCTTGGCCAGGACCAATTCACCCCTCCACTTT.

The gene calls are TRBV7-6 and TRBJ1-4; D perhaps matches TRBD1 (5 bases). The CDR3 covers 15 residues. Trimming shortened V by 1 base and J by 5 bases, and 11 bases separated the two germline ends. Germline CDR1 SGHVS, CDR2 FNYEAQ. The DNA for the CDR3 is TGTGCCAGCAGCTTAGGACAGACGGAGAATGAAAAACTGTTTTTT. Protein sequence: CASSLGQTENEKLFF.

This clonotype appeared a single time. The chain employs TRBV29-1 and TRBJ1-2, with a tentative D call TRBD1 (6 bases). The V end lost 6 bases, the J end lost 0 bases, and 20 bases lay between the germline ends. Looked up from germline, CDR1 is SQVTM and CDR2 is ANQGSEA. The CDR3 is 16 residues long. This CDR3 reads CSVDTDSVLANYGYTF. The CDR3 bases are TGCAGCGTAGATACGGACAGCGTGTTAGCTAACTATGGCTACACCTTC.

This clonotype was seen ten or more times. V and J are TRBV5-1 and TRBJ1-1; 9 bases are shared with TRBD1. J gave up 0 bases and V 5 bases, and 5 bases lay outside the gene matches. The CDR3 runs 15 residues. Germline CDR1 SGHRS, CDR2 YFSETQ. The CDR3 loop reads CASSYRQGVNTEAFF. DNA of the CDR3: TGCGCCAGCAGTTACCGACAGGGGGTGAACACTGAAGCTTTCTTT. The full variable domain, completed using reference TRBV5-1 and TRBJ1-1, is KAGVTQTPRYLIKTRGQQVTLSCSPISGHRSVSWYQQTPGQGLQFLFEYFSETQRNKGNFPGRFSGRQFSNSRSEMNVSTLELGDSALYLCASSYRQGVNTEAFFGQGTRLTVV.

J is TRBJ2-3 and V is TRBV19; 10 bases fit TRBD1. Trimming removed 5 bases from V and 2 bases from J; junction bases left unmatched: 4. CDR1 and CDR2 (germline): LNHDA, SQIVND (reference sequence). The CDR3 is 15 amino acids. DNA for the CDR3: TGTGCCAGTAGTGTCGACAGGGGGCACACAGATACGCAGTATTTT. This codes for CASSVDRGHTDTQYF.

The chain carries TRBV5-1 and TRBJ2-7, with TRBD1 identical over 7 bases. J gave up 7 bases and V 2 bases, and 9 bases lay outside the gene matches. Germline CDR1 and CDR2: SGHRS and YFSETQ. The CDR3 loop spans 14 amino acids. This CDR3 is CASSFGDRPGEQYV. DNA for the CDR3: TGCGCCAGCAGCTTTGGGGACAGACCGGGGGAGCAGTACGTC.